This T cell receptor (beta chain) is drawn from a study of T cell responses to AZD1222 COVID-19 vaccine. On the study more broadly: Combined were second doses at about 4 or about 12 weeks. Points from the study as a whole: The study sampled repertoires only after the peak T cell response. Donors were largely white British and mainly female; clonal diversity was possibly underestimated. Of the AZD1222 recipients, only five to seven were seropositive at baseline.

CDR1 and CDR2 from the germline V gene are SGHTS and YDEGEE. The V end was cut by 1 base, the J end by 3 bases, with 8 bases between. The CDR3 is 13 residues long. As for this clone: Its matching antigen is unknown.

Profiling relied on immunoSEQ multiplex PCR, and the TCRdb table lists in-frame clones only, not all of them. The sample has some 110,000 clones, 85% to 95% seen once. This chain links TRBV5-8 with TRBJ2-7; possible D gene TRBD1, 5 bases. The sample here was peripheral blood, taken on day 0 of AZD1222 vaccination. The sequence was collected from an adult in good health. The CDR3 region has the DNA TGTGCCAGCAGCTTGTTTAGGGGCTACGAGCAGTACTTC. The encoded protein is CASSLFRGYEQYF.